The 27 T cell receptor beta chains in this list originate from one sample, sequenced in a study of shared clonotypes between healthy human individuals. Only in-frame clones appear in the TCRdb table, and some are missing; sequencing was by immunoSEQ multiplex PCR. The table records 1.6 million or so clones, approximately 98.5% of them present only once. What was sequenced was naive CD4+ T cells sorted from blood. Subset defined: CD45RA+ positively selected. The source of these receptors is a man younger than 45 in good health.

The V gene is TRBV29-1, the J gene TRBJ2-5; D is uncertain. V gave up 4 bases and J gave up 4 bases, with 7 bases separating them. The CDR3 runs 11 residues. CDR1 is SQVTM, CDR2 ANQGSEA, per germline. CDR3 amino acids: CSVAVGETQYF. CDR3 nucleotides: TGCAGCGTTGCCGTTGGAGAGACCCAGTACTTC.

This clone has only one observation. The chain links TRBV13 to TRBJ2-2; D is possibly TRBD2 (6 bases). This CDR3 has 14 amino acids. V lost 2 bases and J 10 bases, leaving 14 bases between the germline ends. Germline V gene sequence: CDR1 PRHDT, CDR2 FYEKMQ (reference sequence). The DNA for the CDR3 is TGTGCCAGCAGCTTACGGAGGGGATTTGAGGAGCTGTTTTTT. As protein: CASSLRRGFEELFF.

The chain uses TRBV10-2 and TRBJ1-3, with 7 bases aligning to TRBD1. The CDR3 has 13 residues. Germline V gene sequence: CDR1 WSHSY, CDR2 SAAADI. The V gene end was trimmed by 10 bases and the J gene end by 4 bases; junction bases not matched to a gene: 7. The CDR3: CATTGRPGNTIYF. CDR3 nucleotide sequence: TGCGCCACGACAGGGAGGCCAGGAAACACCATATATTTT.

This chain uses TRBV28 with TRBJ1-5, with D tentatively TRBD1 (5 bases). V lost 4 bases to trimming and J lost 3 bases, with 10 bases between them. Germline assignment: CDR1 MDHEN and CDR2 SYDVKM. The CDR3 consists of 14 residues. Written as DNA, the CDR3 is TGTGCCAGCAGTTACGCAGGGAACAATCAGCCCCAGCATTTT. This translates into CASSYAGNNQPQHF.

This sequence joins TRBV28 and TRBJ2-3; unclear D gene. The CDR3 totals 12 residues. Germline V CDR1 and CDR2: MDHEN, SYDVKM. Trimming removed 5 bases from V and 7 bases from J, with 10 bases in between. The CDR3 sequence is CASSQSGNTQYF. CDR3 coding DNA: TGTGCCAGCAGTCAATCCGGTAATACGCAGTATTTT.

Details on this clone: In the same sample, other DNA sequences code for this CDR3. The V and J genes are TRBV28 and TRBJ1-3; D is unresolved. The V gene's germline CDR1 is MDHEN and CDR2 SYDVKM. The germline V and J ends were trimmed by 4 bases and 3 bases, with 7 bases remaining between them. This CDR3 spans 13 amino acids. The CDR3 nucleotides are TGTGCCAGCAGTTCCGGGTTTGGAAACACCATATATTTT. This codes for CASSSGFGNTIYF.

The V and J genes are TRBV15 and TRBJ2-5, with D tentatively TRBD2 (5 bases). The V gene's germline CDR1 is LNHNV and CDR2 YYDKDF (reference sequence). CDR3 length equals 15 residues. Trimming took off 0 bases at V and 0 bases at J, with 8 bases between the two ends. Here the CDR3 DNA reads TGTGCCACCAGCAGAGATCGAGGGTACCAAGAGACCCAGTACTTC. Its translation: CATSRDRGYQETQYF. Variable domain in full (rest from reference TRBV15 and TRBJ2-5): DAMVIQNPRYQVTQFGKPVTLSCSQTLNHNVMYWYQQKSSQAPKLLFHYYDKDFNNEADTPDNFQSRRPNTSFCFLDIRSPGLGDTAMYLCATSRDRGYQETQYFGPGTRLLVL.

The chain recombines TRBV6-1 with TRBJ2-7; 11 nucleotides align to TRBD2. CDR3 size: 13 residues. Germline trimming cut 8 bases from V and 6 bases from J; bases unmatched to any gene: 6. Looked up from germline, CDR1 is MNHNS and CDR2 is SASEGT. In nucleotides, the CDR3 is TGTGCCAGCTGTAGCGGGAGGGCCTCCGAGCAGTACTTC. Protein sequence: CASCSGRASEQYF.

The V and J genes are TRBV18 and TRBJ2-5; 11 bases fit TRBD2. Trimming took 4 bases from V and 2 from J; bases not matched to a gene: 6. This CDR3 contains 16 residues. Germline loops: CDR1 KGHSH, CDR2 LQKENI. CDR3 nucleotide sequence: TGTGCCAGCTCACAACTAGCGGGAGCCCAGCAAGAGACCCAGTACTTC. This sequence encodes CASSQLAGAQQETQYF.

V usage is TRBV19 and J usage is TRBJ2-7; TRBD2 is a possible D gene (6 bases). The length of the CDR3 is 12 residues. The germline CDR1 and CDR2 sequences are LNHDA and SQIVND (reference sequence). V lost 5 bases and J lost 6, with 11 bases in between. The CDR3 is CASSQLAGEQYF. DNA of the CDR3: TGTGCCAGTAGTCAACTAGCAGGCGAGCAGTACTTC. The entire variable domain, with the rest obtained from reference TRBV19 and TRBJ2-7, is as follows: DGGITQSPKYLFRKEGQNVTLSCEQNLNHDAMYWYRQDPGQGLRLIYYSQIVNDFQKGDIAEGYSVSREKKESFPLTVTSAQKNPTAFYLCASSQLAGEQYFGPGTRLTVT.

CDR3 loop: CASSSDGQGEQPQHF. CDR3 nucleotide sequence: TGCGCCAGCAGCTCCGATGGACAGGGCGAGCAGCCCCAGCATTTT. The chain is built from TRBV5-1 and TRBJ1-5; 8 bases fit TRBD1. J lost 7 bases, V lost 3 bases, and 9 bases had no gene match. The CDR3 loop spans 15 amino acids. Germline V CDR1 and CDR2: SGHRS, YFSETQ.

V and J are TRBV5-4 and TRBJ2-2; D not resolved. Germline V gene data show CDR1 as SGHNT and CDR2 as YYREEE (reference sequence). Deletions cut 1 base from V and 4 bases from J, with 17 bases between. This CDR3 is built from 17 residues. The CDR3 DNA sequence: TGTGCCAGCAGCTTGCGTAGGAACGTGATTCCCACCGGGGAGCTGTTTTTT. This encodes CASSLRRNVIPTGELFF. The variable domain in full, with the rest retrieved from reference TRBV5-4 and TRBJ2-2, is ETGVTQSPTHLIKTRGQQVTLRCSSQSGHNTVSWYQQALGQGPQFIFQYYREEENGRGNFPPRFSGLQFPNYSSELNVNALELDDSALYLCASSLRRNVIPTGELFFGEGSRLTVL.

The V call is TRBV6-6, the J call TRBJ2-7; D is unresolved. This CDR3 is 15 amino acids long. V gave up 2 bases and J gave up 9 bases, with 20 bases separating them. CDR1 is MNHNY, CDR2 SVGAGI, per germline (reference sequence). Written as DNA, the CDR3 is TGTGCCAGCAGTTACATAGGAGATCCTCAATACTCGCAGTACTTC. This sequence encodes CASSYIGDPQYSQYF.

CDR3 sequence reads: CASSLFSGSSETQYF. CDR3 nucleotide sequence: TGTGCCAGCAGTTTATTTAGCGGGAGTAGTGAGACCCAGTACTTC. V usage is TRBV28 and J usage is TRBJ2-5; TRBD2 agrees at 9 bases. After removal of 1 base from V and 5 bases from J, the junction contained 5 bases not matched to a gene. Germline V gene sequence: CDR1 MDHEN, CDR2 SYDVKM. The CDR3 loop spans 15 amino acids.

With respect to this clone: Distinct nucleotide sequences in the sample also encode this CDR3. The chain has TRBV5-1 and TRBJ2-7; maybe TRBD2 (5 bases). There are 12 residues in the CDR3. The germline V and J ends were trimmed by 2 bases and 5 bases, with 8 bases remaining between them. Germline loops: CDR1 SGHRS, CDR2 YFSETQ. DNA of the CDR3: TGCGCCAGCAGCTTTGCCGGGGACGAGCAGTACTTC. Translating it yields CASSFAGDEQYF.

The chain joins TRBV5-4 to TRBJ1-2; perhaps TRBD1 as D (5 bases). This CDR3 region has 13 residues. Trimming left V 2 bases short and J 2 bases short, with 7 bases between. Per germline, CDR1 SGHNT and CDR2 YYREEE (reference sequence). The CDR3, as DNA: TGTGCCAGCAGCTTTAGACAGAACTATGGCTACACCTTC. Translated: CASSFRQNYGYTF.

The chain couples TRBV5-1 to TRBJ2-5, with a possible D match to TRBD2 (5 bases). Trimming took off 2 bases at V and 2 bases at J, with 16 bases between the two ends. Germline CDR1 and CDR2: SGHRS and YFSETQ. This CDR3 has 16 amino acids. Here the CDR3 reads CASSFRRVREQETQYF. The CDR3 bases are TGCGCCAGCAGCTTCCGGCGGGTAAGGGAACAAGAGACCCAGTACTTC.

The J gene is TRBJ2-7, the V gene TRBV18; TRBD2 agrees at 12 bases. Losses at the gene ends were 4 bases for V and 2 bases for J; bases not matched to a gene: 6. This CDR3 has 16 residues. In germline, CDR1 is KGHSH, CDR2 LQKENI. The CDR3 is CASSLGLAGSTYEQYF. CDR3 in DNA: TGTGCCAGCTCACTGGGACTAGCGGGCTCGACCTACGAGCAGTACTTC.

The J gene is TRBJ1-2, the V gene TRBV11-2; D may be TRBD1 (6 bases). Per the germline V gene, CDR1 is SGHAT and CDR2 is FQNNGV. CDR3 length: 17 amino acids. Between the trimmed V and J ends, which lost 4 bases and 3 bases, there was a span of 21 bases. The CDR3 reads CASSSRGGASTDYGYTF. The CDR3 DNA reads TGTGCCAGCAGCTCCCGGGGGGGGGCATCAACTGACTATGGCTACACCTTC.

The rearrangement joins TRBV28 to TRBJ2-1; 7 positions match TRBD1. The CDR3 sequence is 14 residues long. Per germline, CDR1 MDHEN and CDR2 SYDVKM. CDR3 amino acids: CGAWGDRVRNEQFF. The CDR3 DNA follows: TGTGGGGCGTGGGGAGACAGGGTACGGAATGAGCAGTTCTTC.

This chain joins TRBV12-5 and TRBJ2-5; D is possibly TRBD2 (6 bases). The V gene's germline CDR1 is LGHNT and CDR2 FRNRAP. Trimming took off 5 bases at V and 5 bases at J, with 12 bases between the two ends. CDR3 length: 13 amino acids. The CDR3 region has the DNA TGTGCTAGTGGTACGGGACTCGGGGAGACCCAGTACTTC. Translated, it gives CASGTGLGETQYF. Filled out from reference TRBV12-5 and TRBJ2-5, the complete variable domain reads DARVTQTPRHKVTEMGQEVTMRCQPILGHNTVFWYRQTMMQGLELLAYFRNRAPLDDSGMPKDRFSAEMPDATLATLKIQPSEPRDSAVYFCASGTGLGETQYFGPGTRLLVL.

The chain has TRBV27 and TRBJ2-3, with 9 bases aligning to TRBD2. The junction had 15 bases not matched to a gene; V was cut back by 4 bases and J by 4 bases. The CDR3 is 18 residues long. Germline V gene sequence: CDR1 MNHEY, CDR2 SMNVEV (reference sequence). This CDR3 reads CASSSIAGAGGSPDTQYF. The CDR3 DNA is TGTGCCAGCAGTTCCATTGCCGGGGCGGGAGGGAGTCCAGATACGCAGTATTTT.

This chain connects TRBV6-5 to TRBJ1-2, with D uncertain. This CDR3 has 15 amino acids. Germline CDR1 and CDR2: MNHEY and SVGAGI. V was clipped by 0 bases and J by 4 bases, with 12 bases between them. This CDR3 reads CASSYSVLQLYGYTF. The CDR3 DNA reads as TGTGCCAGCAGTTACTCGGTGTTACAGCTCTATGGCTACACCTTC.

J is TRBJ2-1 and V is TRBV4-1; the D gene is possibly TRBD2 (6 bases). V dropped 10 bases and J dropped 8 bases, with 24 bases sitting between them. The CDR3 consists of 15 residues. The germline V gene encodes CDR1 MGHRA and CDR2 YSYEKL. Written as DNA, the CDR3 is TGCGCCAACCTGCGGAGGGACTTGGAACCTTATGAGCAGTTCTTC. It codes for CANLRRDLEPYEQFF.

The V call is TRBV15, the J call TRBJ1-5; D remains unclear. CDR3 length equals 15 residues. CDR1 is LNHNV and CDR2 is YYDKDF in the germline V gene (reference sequence). Trimming removed 1 base at V and 7 bases at J, with 14 bases between. In nucleotides, the CDR3 is TGTGCCACCAGCAGAGCCCCGCCGAGCAGGCAGCCCCAGCATTTT. It is translated as CATSRAPPSRQPQHF.

The rearrangement uses TRBV5-8 and TRBJ2-3, with no clear D. CDR1 SGHTS and CDR2 YDEGEE come from the germline V gene. V was clipped by 3 bases and J by 2 bases, with 13 bases between them. The CDR3 is made up of 15 amino acids. The CDR3 spells CASSWVGWPTDTQYF. The CDR3, as DNA: TGTGCCAGCAGCTGGGTAGGGTGGCCCACAGATACGCAGTATTTT.

This chain uses TRBV11-2 with TRBJ2-1; D is undetermined. Trimming cost V 1 base and J 5 bases, with 6 bases left between them. There are 13 residues in the CDR3. Looked up from germline, CDR1 is SGHAT and CDR2 is FQNNGV. In nucleotides, the CDR3 is TGTGCCAGCAGCTTAGGATCTGACAATGAGCAGTTCTTC. Its translation is CASSLGSDNEQFF.